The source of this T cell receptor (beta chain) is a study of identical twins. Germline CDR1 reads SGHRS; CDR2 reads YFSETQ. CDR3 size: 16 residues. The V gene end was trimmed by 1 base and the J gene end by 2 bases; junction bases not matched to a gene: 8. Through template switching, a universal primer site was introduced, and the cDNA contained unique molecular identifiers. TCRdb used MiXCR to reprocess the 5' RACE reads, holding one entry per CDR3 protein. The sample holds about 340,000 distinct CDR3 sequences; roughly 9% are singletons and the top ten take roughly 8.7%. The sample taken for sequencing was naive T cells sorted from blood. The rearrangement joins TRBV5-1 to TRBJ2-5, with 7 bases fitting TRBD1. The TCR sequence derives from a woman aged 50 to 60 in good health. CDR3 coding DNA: TGCGCCAGCAGCTTGACGTACCGGGACAGACAAGAGACCCAGTACTTC. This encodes CASSLTYRDRQETQYF.